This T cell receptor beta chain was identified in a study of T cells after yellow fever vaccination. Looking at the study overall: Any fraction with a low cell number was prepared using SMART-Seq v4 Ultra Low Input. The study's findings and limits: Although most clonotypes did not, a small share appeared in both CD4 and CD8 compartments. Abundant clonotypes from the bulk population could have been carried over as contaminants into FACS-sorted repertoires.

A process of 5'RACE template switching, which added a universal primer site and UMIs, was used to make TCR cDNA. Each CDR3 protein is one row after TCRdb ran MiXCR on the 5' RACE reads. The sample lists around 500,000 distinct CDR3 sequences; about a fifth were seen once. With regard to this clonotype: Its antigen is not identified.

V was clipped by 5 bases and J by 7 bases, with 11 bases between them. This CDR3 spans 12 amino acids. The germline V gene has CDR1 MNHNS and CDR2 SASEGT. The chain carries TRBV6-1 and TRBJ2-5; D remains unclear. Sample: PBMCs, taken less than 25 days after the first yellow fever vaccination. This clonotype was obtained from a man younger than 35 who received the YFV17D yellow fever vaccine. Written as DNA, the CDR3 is TGTGCCAGCAGTATAACTCGCGGGACCCAGTACTTC. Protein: CASSITRGTQYF.